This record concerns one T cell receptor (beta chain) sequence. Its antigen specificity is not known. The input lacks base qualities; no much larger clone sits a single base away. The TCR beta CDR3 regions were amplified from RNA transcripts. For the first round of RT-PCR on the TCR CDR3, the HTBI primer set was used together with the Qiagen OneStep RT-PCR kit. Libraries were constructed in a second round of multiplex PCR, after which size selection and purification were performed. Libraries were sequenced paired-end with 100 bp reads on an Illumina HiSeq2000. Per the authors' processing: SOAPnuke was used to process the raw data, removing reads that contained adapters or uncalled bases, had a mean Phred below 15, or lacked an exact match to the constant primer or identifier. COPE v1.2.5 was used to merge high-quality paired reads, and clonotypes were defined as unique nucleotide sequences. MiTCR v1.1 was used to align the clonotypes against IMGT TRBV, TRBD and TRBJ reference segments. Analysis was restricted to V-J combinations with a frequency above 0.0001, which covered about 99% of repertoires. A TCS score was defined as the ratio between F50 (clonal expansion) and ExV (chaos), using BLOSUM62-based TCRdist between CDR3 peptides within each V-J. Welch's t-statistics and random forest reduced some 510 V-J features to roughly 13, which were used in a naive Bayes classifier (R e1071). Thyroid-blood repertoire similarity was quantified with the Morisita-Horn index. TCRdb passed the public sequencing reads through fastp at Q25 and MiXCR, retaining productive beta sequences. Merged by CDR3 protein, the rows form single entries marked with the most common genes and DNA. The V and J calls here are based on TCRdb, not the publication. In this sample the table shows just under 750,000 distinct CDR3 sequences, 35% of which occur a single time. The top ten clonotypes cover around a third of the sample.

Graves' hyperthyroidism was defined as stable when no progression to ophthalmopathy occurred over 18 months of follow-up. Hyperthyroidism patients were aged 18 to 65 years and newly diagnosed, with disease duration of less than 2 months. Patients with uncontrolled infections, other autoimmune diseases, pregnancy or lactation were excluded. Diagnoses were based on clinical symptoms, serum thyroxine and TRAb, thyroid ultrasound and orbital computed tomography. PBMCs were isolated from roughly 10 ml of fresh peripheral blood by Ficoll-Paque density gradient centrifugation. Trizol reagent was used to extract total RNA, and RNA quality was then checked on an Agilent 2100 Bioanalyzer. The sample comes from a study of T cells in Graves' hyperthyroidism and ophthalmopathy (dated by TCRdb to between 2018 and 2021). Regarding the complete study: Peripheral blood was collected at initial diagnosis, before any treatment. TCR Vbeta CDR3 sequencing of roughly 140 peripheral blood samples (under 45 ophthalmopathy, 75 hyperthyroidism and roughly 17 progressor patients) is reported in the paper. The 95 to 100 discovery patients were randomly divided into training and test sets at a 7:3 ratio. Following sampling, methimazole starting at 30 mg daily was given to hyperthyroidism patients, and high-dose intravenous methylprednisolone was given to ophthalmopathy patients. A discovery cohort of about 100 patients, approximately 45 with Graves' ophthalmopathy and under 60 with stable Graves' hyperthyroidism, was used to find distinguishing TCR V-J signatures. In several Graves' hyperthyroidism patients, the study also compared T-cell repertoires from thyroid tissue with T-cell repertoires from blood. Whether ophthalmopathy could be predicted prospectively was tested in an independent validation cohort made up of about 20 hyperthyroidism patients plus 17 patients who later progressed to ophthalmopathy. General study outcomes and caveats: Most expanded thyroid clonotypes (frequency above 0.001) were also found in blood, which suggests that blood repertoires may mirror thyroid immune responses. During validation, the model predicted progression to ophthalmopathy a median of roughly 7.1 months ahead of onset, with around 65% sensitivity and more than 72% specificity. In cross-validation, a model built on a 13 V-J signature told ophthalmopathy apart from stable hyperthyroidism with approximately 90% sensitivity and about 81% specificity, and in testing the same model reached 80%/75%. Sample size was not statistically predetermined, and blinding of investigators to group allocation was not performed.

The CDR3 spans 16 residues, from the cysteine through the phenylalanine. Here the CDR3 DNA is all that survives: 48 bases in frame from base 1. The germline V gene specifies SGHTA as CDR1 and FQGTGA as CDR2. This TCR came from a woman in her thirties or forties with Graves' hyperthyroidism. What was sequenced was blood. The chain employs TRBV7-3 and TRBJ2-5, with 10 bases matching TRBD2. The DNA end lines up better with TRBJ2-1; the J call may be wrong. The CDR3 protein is CASGYDGSGGANEQFF. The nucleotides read TGTGCCAGCGGGTACGATGGGAGCGGGGGGGCCAATGAGCAGTTCTTC.